This T cell receptor (beta chain) was captured by sequencing in a study of shared clonotypes between healthy human individuals. CDR1 and CDR2 from the germline V gene are LNHDA and SQIVND (reference sequence). The CDR3 covers 16 residues. J lost 5 bases, V lost 10 bases, and 11 bases had no gene match. Here immunoSEQ multiplex PCR was the method, and the copy in TCRdb shows in-frame clones only, minus some. The repertoire holds 110,000 or so clones, roughly 70% seen once, with roughly a quarter in the top ten. Sequencing input: memory CD8+ T cells sorted from blood. The sample's subset: CD45RO+ cells pooled with CCR7-negative TemRA cells. The chain is built from TRBV19 and TRBJ2-1; 13 nucleotides match TRBD2. This TCR came from a woman in her twenties or thirties in good health. The CDR3 protein is CATSDRLAGGNNEQFF. CDR3 nucleotides: TGTGCCACCTCGGATAGACTAGCGGGGGGAAACAATGAGCAGTTCTTC.